Each of the 28 T cell receptor beta chains below was sequenced from the same sample in a study of blood T cell repertoires in COVID-19. TCRdb keeps only in-frame clones here, not all; method: immunoSEQ multiplex PCR. Among about 140,000 clones listed, about 86% were seen once. Sequencing was performed on peripheral blood. These receptors came from a woman aged 60-75 years with acute or convalescent COVID-19.

This clone was detected only once. The V gene is TRBV29-1, the J gene TRBJ2-7; 7 nucleotides agree with TRBD1. Germline trimming cut 4 bases from V and 3 bases from J; bases unmatched to any gene: 3. Germline CDR1 is SQVTM and CDR2 is ANQGSEA. The CDR3 length is 12 residues. The CDR3 here is CSVGQGNYEQYF. Here the CDR3 DNA reads TGCAGCGTTGGACAGGGAAACTACGAGCAGTACTTC.

V is TRBV24-1 and J is TRBJ2-7; D is possibly TRBD1 (6 bases). Trimming took off 5 bases at V and 3 bases at J, with 10 bases between the two ends. The CDR3 extends over 13 amino acids. Germline V gene lookup returns CDR1 KGHDR and CDR2 SFDVKD. The CDR3 nucleotides read TGTGCCACCAGTGGGGGGCAAGACTACGAGCAGTACTTC. Encoded protein: CATSGGQDYEQYF.

The V gene is TRBV19, the J gene TRBJ2-7; possibly TRBD2 for D (5 bases). The CDR3 has 14 amino acids. The V end was cut by 3 bases, the J end by 0 bases, with 9 bases between. Germline assignment: CDR1 LNHDA and CDR2 SQIVND (reference sequence). The CDR3 region has the DNA TGTGCCAGTAGTATTGGCGGGTTCTCCTACGAGCAGTACTTC. It encodes CASSIGGFSYEQYF.

This chain joins TRBV28 and TRBJ2-2, with TRBD1 matching over 8 bases. Germline assignment: CDR1 MDHEN and CDR2 SYDVKM. This CDR3 comprises 16 residues. The junction had 8 bases not matched to a gene; V was cut back by 6 bases and J by 2 bases. The CDR3 DNA is TGTGCCAGCAGACCCTCCGGGACAGGAAACACCGGGGAGCTGTTTTTT. This codes for CASRPSGTGNTGELFF.

The gene calls are TRBV28 and TRBJ1-5, with 7 bases fitting TRBD1. V shed 5 bases, J shed 5 bases, and the junction held 12 bases outside the gene matches. CDR1 and CDR2 from the germline V gene are MDHEN and SYDVKM. The CDR3 covers 16 residues. DNA of the CDR3: TGTGCCAGCAGTCTCCCAGGGGGGTTGGGTCATCAGCCCCAGCATTTT. This encodes CASSLPGGLGHQPQHF.

The table lists this clone with a count of one. The chain combines TRBV20-1 with TRBJ2-3; D may be TRBD1 (6 bases). Trimming took off 7 bases at V and 4 bases at J, with 21 bases between the two ends. Per the germline V gene, CDR1 is DFQATT and CDR2 is SNEGSKA (reference sequence). CDR3 size: 15 residues. CDR3 coding DNA: TGCAGTGTTAATGAGGACAGTATCAGTTCAGATACGCAGTATTTT. This sequence encodes CSVNEDSISSDTQYF.

This chain connects TRBV4-1 to TRBJ2-7; 8 bases fit TRBD2. Trimming cost V 0 bases and J 3 bases; bases outside gene matches: 4. The germline gives CDR1 MGHRA, CDR2 YSYEKL. The CDR3 extends over 15 amino acids. The CDR3 reads CASSQDRGGYYEQYF. CDR3 bases: TGCGCCAGCAGCCAAGACCGGGGGGGCTACTACGAGCAGTACTTC.

This clone was detected only a few times. V gene TRBV6-5 combines with J gene TRBJ1-5, with a weak D call TRBD1 (5 bases). V shed 6 bases and J shed 4 bases, with 10 bases lying between them. The CDR3 consists of 13 residues. CDR1 and CDR2 (germline): MNHEY, SVGAGI. This chain's CDR3 is CASSRDRNQPQHF. For the CDR3, the DNA is TGTGCCAGCAGCCGAGACAGAAATCAGCCCCAGCATTTT.

This clone was found a few times. V usage is TRBV4-1 and J usage is TRBJ2-2, with a tentative D call TRBD2 (6 bases). The germline gives CDR1 MGHRA, CDR2 YSYEKL. With 0 bases removed from V and 4 bases from J, the gap between germline ends came to 12 bases. The CDR3 is 16 amino acids. CDR3 sequence: CASSQDSAGPTGELFF. The CDR3 DNA sequence: TGCGCCAGCAGCCAAGACTCGGCGGGGCCCACCGGGGAGCTGTTTTTT.

The V call is TRBV4-3, the J call TRBJ2-1, with 10 bases matching TRBD2. With 1 base clipped from V and 8 bases from J, the junction kept 2 bases outside the gene matches. In germline, CDR1 is LGHNA, CDR2 YSLEER. This CDR3 has 14 amino acids. Here the CDR3 reads CASSQATSGYEQFF. The CDR3 nucleotides are TGCGCCAGCAGCCAAGCGACTAGCGGGTATGAGCAGTTCTTC.

The chain couples TRBV11-3 to TRBJ1-1, with D perhaps matching TRBD1 (5 bases). Germline V lookup: CDR1 SGHNT, CDR2 YENEEA. The V end was cut by 3 bases, the J end by 4 bases, with 6 bases between. The CDR3 runs 12 residues. DNA of the CDR3: TGTGCCAGCAGCTTGGGGCCCACTGAAGCTTTCTTT. This gives the protein CASSLGPTEAFF.

V gene TRBV11-3 combines with J gene TRBJ2-1; TRBD2 is a possible D gene (7 bases). The CDR3 consists of 18 residues. Germline CDR1 SGHNT, CDR2 YENEEA. Trimming pared 6 bases from V and 5 bases from J, leaving 26 bases between. The CDR3 coding sequence is TGTGCCAGCAGTTCGCCTCTGGACGGTGGGGGGGACAACAATGAGCAGTTCTTC. Translating it yields CASSSPLDGGGDNNEQFF.

The chain is built from TRBV9 and TRBJ1-2, with TRBD1 identical over 7 bases. CDR3 length: 15 residues. CDR1 and CDR2 from the germline V gene are SGDLS and YYNGEE. After removal of 4 bases from V and 1 base from J, the junction contained 7 bases not matched to a gene. The CDR3 loop reads CASSRSGQSNYGYTF. CDR3 DNA sequence: TGTGCCAGCAGCCGCTCGGGACAGAGTAACTATGGCTACACCTTC.

This chain uses TRBV3-1 (or the pseudogene TRBV3-2) with TRBJ1-2; no reliable D call. This CDR3 region has 13 residues. Trimming removed 4 bases from V and 3 bases from J, with 9 bases in between. Germline-derived CDR1 and CDR2 are LGHDT and YNNKEL (reference sequence). The CDR3 region is CASSRGDHYGYTF. CDR3 in DNA: TGTGCCAGCAGCCGGGGAGATCACTATGGCTACACCTTC.

The chain employs TRBV15 and TRBJ2-5; D is undetermined. The CDR3 runs 13 residues. Trimming stripped 4 bases from V and 5 bases from J, with 11 bases between. The germline gives CDR1 LNHNV, CDR2 YYDKDF (reference sequence). The CDR3 spells CATSTSYLETQYF. The DNA for the CDR3 is TGTGCCACCAGCACATCCTACTTGGAGACCCAGTACTTC.

The rearrangement joins TRBV11-3 to TRBJ2-1, with TRBD2 matching 13 bases. The germline gives CDR1 SGHNT, CDR2 YENEEA. The CDR3 has 14 amino acids. The trim removed 5 bases at V and 7 bases at J, leaving 2 bases unmatched. CDR3 sequence reads: CASSEGLAGNEQFF. CDR3 coding DNA: TGTGCCAGCAGCGAGGGACTAGCGGGGAATGAGCAGTTCTTC.

The chain joins TRBV9 to TRBJ2-3; 8 bases match TRBD2. Unmatched junction bases numbered 11, after V lost 4 bases and J lost 4 bases. Germline CDR1 is SGDLS and CDR2 is YYNGEE. The CDR3 length is 16 residues. DNA of the CDR3: TGTGCCAGCAGCTATCAATCGGGACTAGGGGCAGATACGCAGTATTTT. This translates into CASSYQSGLGADTQYF.

The chain combines TRBV28 with TRBJ1-1; 7 positions match TRBD1. Per the germline V gene, CDR1 is MDHEN and CDR2 is SYDVKM. CDR3 size: 14 residues. J gave up 8 bases and V 3 bases, and 9 bases lay outside the gene matches. In DNA form, the CDR3 reads TGTGCCAGCAGTTTCCCCGGGACAGCCGTAGAAGCTTTCTTT. It specifies CASSFPGTAVEAFF.

The V and J genes are TRBV18 and TRBJ2-3; D is uncertain. CDR1 is KGHSH, CDR2 LQKENI, per germline. The germline V and J ends were trimmed by 4 bases and 0 bases, with 5 bases remaining between them. The CDR3 is made up of 13 amino acids. The CDR3 nucleotides read TGTGCCAGCTCACAAACTAGCACAGATACGCAGTATTTT. Its protein product is CASSQTSTDTQYF.

The chain links TRBV29-1 to TRBJ2-1, with 14 positions matching TRBD2. Trimming at V came to 3 bases and at J to 2 bases, leaving 3 bases not matched to a gene. Germline CDR1 and CDR2: SQVTM and ANQGSEA. The CDR3 loop spans 16 amino acids. The DNA for the CDR3 is TGCAGCGTTGAGGGACTAGCGGGGGTGACCTACAATGAGCAGTTCTTC. The encoded protein is CSVEGLAGVTYNEQFF.

The chain is built from TRBV10-1 and TRBJ1-4; 12 bases fit TRBD1. Germline CDR1 WNHNN, CDR2 SYGVQD (reference sequence). V dropped 8 bases and J dropped 6; count of bases not matched to a gene: 4. The length of the CDR3 is 14 residues. The CDR3 here is CASGDRGLDEKLFF. The CDR3, as DNA: TGCGCCAGCGGGGACAGGGGGCTAGATGAAAAACTGTTTTTT.

The J gene is TRBJ2-7, the V gene TRBV5-4; 9 bases are a match to TRBD2. V was pared by 4 bases and J by 0 bases, with 8 bases of the junction left unmatched. Germline V CDR1 and CDR2: SGHNT, YYREEE (reference sequence). The CDR3 runs to 16 residues. The CDR3 DNA follows: TGTGCCAGCAGCCCTGGTCTAGCGGGATTCTCCTACGAGCAGTACTTC. This encodes CASSPGLAGFSYEQYF.

The rearrangement links TRBV2 to TRBJ1-4; no reliable D call. The germline gives CDR1 SNHLY, CDR2 FYNNEI. The V end lost 5 bases, the J end lost 5 bases, and 12 bases lay between the germline ends. This CDR3 spans 14 amino acids. DNA of the CDR3: TGTGCCAGCAGTAGGGTGGACTTAAATGAAAAACTGTTTTTT. Amino acids: CASSRVDLNEKLFF.

V is TRBV24-1 and J is TRBJ2-2, with unresolved D. Trimming took off 5 bases at V and 1 base at J, with 7 bases between the two ends. The CDR3 loop spans 14 amino acids. CDR1 is KGHDR, CDR2 SFDVKD, per germline. The CDR3 reads CATSAAGNTGELFF. DNA of the CDR3: TGTGCCACCAGTGCGGCAGGGAACACCGGGGAGCTGTTTTTT.

This chain uses TRBV15 with TRBJ2-2; 11 bases align to TRBD2. Germline CDR1 is LNHNV and CDR2 is YYDKDF (reference sequence). J was trimmed by 4 bases and V by 5 bases; bases with no gene match: 6. This CDR3 has 16 amino acids. DNA for the CDR3: TGTGCCACCAGCGAGCGACTAGCGGGGACCACCGGGGAGCTGTTTTTT. Translated, it gives CATSERLAGTTGELFF.

This clone was counted once. The genes are TRBV7-9 and TRBJ1-1; possible D gene TRBD1, 6 bases. The germline gives CDR1 SEHNR, CDR2 FQNEAQ (reference sequence). This CDR3 is 15 amino acids long. The V end lost 4 bases, the J end lost 7 bases, and 19 bases lay between the germline ends. The CDR3 sequence is CASSSIGDQGIEAFF. The CDR3 DNA reads TGTGCCAGCAGCTCCATAGGGGACCAGGGGATTGAAGCTTTCTTT.

This chain joins TRBV24-1 and TRBJ1-5, with D possibly matching TRBD1 (5 bases). The CDR3 loop spans 15 amino acids. Looked up from germline, CDR1 is KGHDR and CDR2 is SFDVKD. Trimming removed 3 bases from V and 5 bases from J, with 13 bases in between. The CDR3 DNA reads as TGTGCCACCAGTGATCCCGGGGGAGGGGATCAGCCCCAGCATTTT. This translates into CATSDPGGGDQPQHF.

The V gene is TRBV19, the J gene TRBJ2-7, with 10 bases fitting TRBD1. The CDR3 runs to 14 residues. Germline CDR1 LNHDA, CDR2 SQIVND (reference sequence). V lost 6 bases, J lost 2 bases, and 4 bases stayed unmatched. The CDR3 sequence is CASSKTGGTYEQYF. The CDR3 DNA is TGTGCCAGTAGCAAGACAGGGGGCACCTACGAGCAGTACTTC.